Each of the 27 T cell receptor beta chains below was sequenced from the same sample in a study of T-cell memory formation after mild COVID-19. TCRdb re-called the 5' RACE reads with MiXCR, one entry per CDR3 protein. Of 200,000 to 250,000 distinct CDR3 sequences detected, 27% appear once; the ten largest clones hold over 10%. The sequencing sample was made of PBMCs or a T cell subset sorted from them (not recorded which). All receptors come from an adult woman who had mild COVID-19 (a few samples of this study predate the infection). Cell type and time point are not known.

This chain links TRBV29-1 with TRBJ2-1; a weak D match, TRBD1 (6 bases). The CDR3 extends over 13 amino acids. The V end lost 8 bases, the J end lost 3 bases, and 14 bases lay between the germline ends. Germline loops: CDR1 SQVTM, CDR2 ANQGSEA. The CDR3 spells CSSRDTNYNEQFF. The CDR3 DNA follows: TGCAGCAGCCGGGACACAAACTACAATGAGCAGTTCTTC.

This chain connects TRBV28 to TRBJ2-7; TRBD1 is a possible D gene (6 bases). The germline gives CDR1 MDHEN, CDR2 SYDVKM. This CDR3 is 16 amino acids long. The V and J ends lost 5 bases and 3 bases respectively, with 20 bases between them. The CDR3 DNA sequence: TGTGCCAGCAGTCCTACGTCAGGGGTCGATGGCTACGAGCAGTACTTC. Residues: CASSPTSGVDGYEQYF.

This clonotype was counted between two and nine times. The gene calls are TRBV18 and TRBJ2-3; TRBD2 matches 13 bases. Germline CDR1 reads KGHSH; CDR2 reads LQKENI. This CDR3 region has 16 residues. Trimming removed 5 bases from V and 2 bases from J; junction bases left unmatched: 4. The CDR3, as DNA: TGTGCCAGCTCAACAGGGACTAGCGGGACCACAGATACGCAGTATTTT. It specifies CASSTGTSGTTDTQYF.

This sequence joins TRBV6-1 and TRBJ2-7; D unresolved. The CDR3 totals 13 residues. Trimming removed 5 bases at V and 6 bases at J, with 14 bases between. Looked up from germline, CDR1 is MNHNS and CDR2 is SASEGT. The CDR3 loop is CASSLGSRVEQYF. The CDR3 nucleotides are TGTGCCAGCAGTCTGGGGTCTCGGGTCGAGCAGTACTTC.

There are a few counts of this clonotype. The chain combines TRBV7-7 with TRBJ2-7; a possible D gene is TRBD2 (5 bases). The germline CDR1 and CDR2 sequences are SSHAT and FNYEAQ (reference sequence). CDR3 length: 13 amino acids. V was pared by 5 bases and J by 7 bases, with 15 bases between. The CDR3: CASSPRGPGEQYF. In nucleotides, the CDR3 is TGTGCCAGCAGCCCTCGCGGTCCGGGGGAGCAGTACTTC.

The rearrangement links TRBV5-6 to TRBJ1-2; D uncertain. V lost 0 bases and J lost 8, with 11 bases in between. CDR1 SGHDT and CDR2 YYEEEE come from the germline V gene. The CDR3 loop spans 13 amino acids. The CDR3 DNA sequence: TGTGCCAGCAGCTTGGATCAGGATAGGGGCTACACCTTC. This sequence encodes CASSLDQDRGYTF.

CDR3 bases: TGTGCCAGCAGCGTAGACCAGGGGGGCTTTTACAATGAGCAGTTCTTC. Amino acids: CASSVDQGGFYNEQFF. This rearrangement joins TRBV9 to TRBJ2-1, with D maybe TRBD1 (7 bases). Germline values: CDR1 SGDLS, CDR2 YYNGEE. The CDR3 spans 16 residues. V was cut by 0 bases and J by 4 bases, with 14 bases left in between.

This clonotype was counted a few times. V gene TRBV12-3 or TRBV12-4 combines with J gene TRBJ2-7; D is unclear. The CDR3 extends over 14 amino acids. Between the trimmed V and J ends, which lost 1 base and 2 bases, there was a span of 9 bases. The CDR3 loop is CASSLGLDAYEQYF. DNA for the CDR3: TGTGCCAGCAGTTTAGGGCTAGATGCCTACGAGCAGTACTTC.

The chain carries TRBV15 and TRBJ1-6, with D perhaps TRBD1 (5 bases). The germline gives CDR1 LNHNV, CDR2 YYDKDF (reference sequence). Trimming removed 3 bases at V and 7 bases at J, with 25 bases between. The CDR3 sequence is 19 residues long. Written as DNA, the CDR3 is TGTGCCACCAGCAGCGATTCCGGGACGTTAGCTCGATGGAATTCACCCCTCCACTTT. Translation gives CATSSDSGTLARWNSPLHF.

As DNA, the CDR3 is TGTGCCAGCAGACTCGGACTAGAAGAGACCCAGTACTTC. It translates to CASRLGLEETQYF. V and J are TRBV3-1 and TRBJ2-5, with 7 bases that match TRBD2. The CDR3 loop spans 13 amino acids. Germline CDR1 LGHDT, CDR2 YNNKEL (reference sequence). After removal of 6 bases from V and 3 bases from J, the junction contained 4 bases not matched to a gene.

As concerns this clonotype: Being one base from a much bigger clone, this may be a read error. This chain connects TRBV4-1 to TRBJ2-4; 7 nucleotides match TRBD2. The CDR3 contains 17 residues. Germline lookup yields CDR1 MGHRA and CDR2 YSYEKL. The CDR3 region is CASSQGWGGEAKTIQYF. CDR3 bases: TGCGCCAGCAGCCAAGGATGGGGGGGTGAAGCCAAAACCATTCAGTACTTC.

The V and J genes are TRBV9 and TRBJ2-2; D ambiguous. This CDR3 region has 13 residues. V lost 6 bases and J 0 bases, leaving 6 bases between the germline ends. CDR1 is SGDLS and CDR2 is YYNGEE in the germline V gene. The CDR3 loop reads CASMLANTGELFF. The CDR3 DNA reads TGTGCCAGCATGTTAGCGAACACCGGGGAGCTGTTTTTT.

This clonotype was observed a handful of times. This rearrangement joins TRBV12-5 to TRBJ2-2; 9 bases are shared with TRBD1. Looked up from germline, CDR1 is LGHNT and CDR2 is FRNRAP. The CDR3 runs to 17 residues. The V segment lost 3 bases and the J segment 4 bases; nucleotides outside the gene matches: 9. For the CDR3, the DNA is TGTGCTAGTGGTTTCCCCCGGGACAGGGCGAGCACCGGGGAGCTGTTTTTT. It encodes CASGFPRDRASTGELFF. The complete variable domain, with remaining parts taken from reference TRBV12-5 and TRBJ2-2, reads DARVTQTPRHKVTEMGQEVTMRCQPILGHNTVFWYRQTMMQGLELLAYFRNRAPLDDSGMPKDRFSAEMPDATLATLKIQPSEPRDSAVYFCASGFPRDRASTGELFFGEGSRLTVL.

This clonotype was seen a handful of times. The V call is TRBV24-1, the J call TRBJ2-1; D might be TRBD1 (6 bases). CDR3 length: 15 amino acids. Germline assignment: CDR1 KGHDR and CDR2 SFDVKD. Trimming pared 9 bases from V and 0 bases from J, leaving 14 bases between. CDR3 loop: CATSTGRGSYNEQFF. The CDR3, as DNA: TGTGCCACCTCGACAGGAAGAGGCTCCTACAATGAGCAGTTCTTC.

This clonotype was observed a handful of times. The V gene is TRBV7-9, the J gene TRBJ2-1; 8 bases fit TRBD2. CDR1 is SEHNR and CDR2 is FQNEAQ in the germline V gene (reference sequence). This CDR3 region has 15 residues. The V gene end was trimmed by 1 base and the J gene end by 7 bases; junction bases not matched to a gene: 6. DNA of the CDR3: TGTGCCAGCAGCTTAGAGGCGGGAGGTTGGAATGAGCAGTTCTTC. Protein product: CASSLEAGGWNEQFF. The variable domain in full, completed from reference TRBV7-9 and TRBJ2-1, reads DTGVSQNPRHKITKRGQNVTFRCDPISEHNRLYWYRQTLGQGPEFLTYFQNEAQLEKSRLLSDRFSAERPKGSFSTLEIQRTEQGDSAMYLCASSLEAGGWNEQFFGPGTRLTVL.

This clonotype has a handful of counts. The chain links TRBV29-1 to TRBJ1-2; 9 bases agree with TRBD1. CDR3 length: 14 amino acids. V lost 6 bases to trimming and J lost 4 bases; unmatched junction nucleotides: 9. Germline CDR1 SQVTM, CDR2 ANQGSEA. In nucleotides, the CDR3 is TGCAGCGTGGCGGGACAGGGTGGGCTCTATGGCTACACCTTC. This codes for CSVAGQGGLYGYTF.

V and J are TRBV2 and TRBJ2-1; 7 bases match TRBD2. Germline V gene data show CDR1 as SNHLY and CDR2 as FYNNEI. The CDR3 has 16 amino acids. V gave up 4 bases and J gave up 7 bases; unmatched junction bases: 13. The DNA for the CDR3 is TGTGCCAGCAGTGGACGGGTGAGCGGGACGGGGAATGAGCAGTTCTTC. This codes for CASSGRVSGTGNEQFF.

The V gene is TRBV19, the J gene TRBJ2-7, with D maybe TRBD2 (5 bases). The CDR3 runs to 13 residues. V lost 3 bases and J 5 bases, leaving 11 bases between the germline ends. CDR1 and CDR2 (germline): LNHDA, SQIVND (reference sequence). The CDR3 nucleotides read TGTGCCAGTAGTATCGCGGGTTCCCACGAGCAGTACTTC. This translates into CASSIAGSHEQYF.

In its sample, this clonotype was seen a few times. The V gene is TRBV7-2, the J gene TRBJ2-3; D possibly corresponds to TRBD1 (5 bases). CDR1 and CDR2 (germline): SGHTA, FQGNSA. This CDR3 is built from 15 residues. V lost 2 bases and J lost 3, with 12 bases in between. As DNA, the CDR3 is TGTGCCAGCAGCTTAAGACAGCTCGCGACAGATACGCAGTATTTT. The encoded protein is CASSLRQLATDTQYF. The full variable domain, its missing parts supplied by reference TRBV7-2 and TRBJ2-3, is GAGVSQSPSNKVTEKGKDVELRCDPISGHTALYWYRQSLGQGLEFLIYFQGNSAPDKSGLPSDRFSAERTGGSVSTLTIQRTQQEDSAVYLCASSLRQLATDTQYFGPGTRLTVL.

In its sample, this clonotype was seen a few times. The rearrangement joins TRBV3-1 to TRBJ2-5; D is undetermined. CDR1 LGHDT and CDR2 YNNKEL come from the germline V gene (reference sequence). Deletions cut 0 bases from V and 4 bases from J, with 12 bases between. This CDR3 is built from 15 residues. CDR3 DNA: TGTGCCAGCAGCCAAGATGACGGGCAGATAGAGACCCAGTACTTC. Encoded protein: CASSQDDGQIETQYF.

This clonotype was recorded a few times. CDR3 sequence reads: CSAGGGAGQETQYF. CDR3 DNA sequence: TGCAGCGCTGGGGGGGGCGCGGGACAAGAGACCCAGTACTTC. The genes are TRBV29-1 and TRBJ2-5; D may be TRBD2 (7 bases). Germline CDR1 is SQVTM and CDR2 is ANQGSEA. V shed 7 bases and J shed 2 bases, with 17 bases lying between them. The CDR3 is 14 residues long.

This chain joins TRBV7-8 and TRBJ1-1; TRBD1 matches at 9 bases. The CDR3 runs to 15 residues. J lost 1 base, V lost 4 bases, and 4 bases had no gene match. Germline CDR1 SGHVS, CDR2 FQNEAQ. The CDR3 sequence is CASSSRQGGNTEAFF. CDR3 sequence (DNA): TGTGCCAGCAGCTCGCGACAGGGGGGGAACACTGAAGCTTTCTTT.

The chain links TRBV5-1 to TRBJ1-1; a weak D match, TRBD1 (5 bases). Germline V CDR1 and CDR2: SGHRS, YFSETQ. This CDR3 has 14 residues. V was pared by 1 base and J by 2 bases, with 9 bases between. This chain's CDR3 is CASSLLDTNTEAFF. CDR3 nucleotides: TGCGCCAGCAGCTTGCTGGACACCAACACTGAAGCTTTCTTT.

V and J are TRBV2 and TRBJ2-1, with 15 positions matching TRBD2. The CDR3 runs 16 residues. Germline assignment: CDR1 SNHLY and CDR2 FYNNEI. The V segment lost 3 bases and the J segment 6 bases; nucleotides outside the gene matches: 3. In DNA form, the CDR3 reads TGTGCCAGCAGTGAGAGGGGACTAGCGGGGGGCAATGAGCAGTTCTTC. Residues: CASSERGLAGGNEQFF.

The chain couples TRBV29-1 to TRBJ2-2; tentatively, D is TRBD1 or TRBD2 (5 bases each). Germline V gives CDR1 SQVTM, CDR2 ANQGSEA. Trimming took 3 bases from V and 4 from J, leaving 12 bases between them. This CDR3 comprises 14 residues. The DNA of the CDR3 is TGCAGCGTTGATATTCGGGGCGGCACCGGGGAGCTGTTTTTT. It translates to CSVDIRGGTGELFF.

This clonotype came up once. This chain connects TRBV2 to TRBJ2-3, with D possibly TRBD2 on 6 matching bases. Germline V gene data show CDR1 as SNHLY and CDR2 as FYNNEI. The CDR3 spans 14 residues. V was trimmed by 6 bases and J by 3 bases, leaving 13 bases between them. The CDR3 spells CASRGEVVTDTQYF. CDR3 in DNA: TGTGCCAGCAGAGGGGAGGTGGTAACAGATACGCAGTATTTT.

V is TRBV5-1 and J is TRBJ1-1; D not resolved. The germline gives CDR1 SGHRS, CDR2 YFSETQ. The length of the CDR3 is 15 residues. V was shortened by 4 bases and J by 4 bases, with 17 bases between the two germline ends. The DNA for the CDR3 is TGCGCCAGCAGCGGAATTCGGGCAGGAGCCACTGAAGCTTTCTTT. This translates into CASSGIRAGATEAFF. The complete variable domain, with remaining parts taken from reference TRBV5-1 and TRBJ1-1, reads KAGVTQTPRYLIKTRGQQVTLSCSPISGHRSVSWYQQTPGQGLQFLFEYFSETQRNKGNFPGRFSGRQFSNSRSEMNVSTLELGDSALYLCASSGIRAGATEAFFGQGTRLTVV.